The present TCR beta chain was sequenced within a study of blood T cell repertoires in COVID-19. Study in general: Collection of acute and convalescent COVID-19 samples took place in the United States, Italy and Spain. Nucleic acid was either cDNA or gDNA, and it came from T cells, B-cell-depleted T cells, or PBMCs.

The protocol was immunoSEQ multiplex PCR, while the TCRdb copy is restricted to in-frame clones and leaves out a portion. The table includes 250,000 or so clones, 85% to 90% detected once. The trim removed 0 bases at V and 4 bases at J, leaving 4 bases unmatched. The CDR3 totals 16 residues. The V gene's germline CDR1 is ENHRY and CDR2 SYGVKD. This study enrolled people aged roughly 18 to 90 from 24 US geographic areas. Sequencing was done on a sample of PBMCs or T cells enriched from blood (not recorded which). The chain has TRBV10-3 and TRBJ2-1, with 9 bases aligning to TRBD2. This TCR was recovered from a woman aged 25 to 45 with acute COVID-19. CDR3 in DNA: TGTGCCATCAGTGAGTCAAGACTAGCGGTTTACAATGAGCAGTTCTTC. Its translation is CAISESRLAVYNEQFF.